This paragraph reports one TCR beta chain. The antigen remains unidentified. Germline V CDR1 and CDR2: SGHKS, YYEKEE (reference sequence). This CDR3 has 13 amino acids. Trimming took off 0 bases at V and 7 bases at J, with 7 bases between the two ends. Described time point: week 11, during vaccination. Mutant IDH1 20-mer peptide, at 300 ug, made up each vaccine dose, with topical imiquimod. Sequencing was performed with immunoSEQ multiplex PCR; in TCRdb, only in-frame clones are kept and a portion is missing. Of 57,000 or so clones listed, approximately 80% are singletons. The data belong to a study of a mutant IDH1 vaccine in newly diagnosed glioma. Study context: Vaccine dosing followed radiotherapy by 4-6 weeks, or accompanied temozolomide cycles. Males made up roughly 62% and females roughly 40% of treated patients, whose mean age was about 41 years. Those enrolled had earlier been treated with radiotherapy, temozolomide, or both, mostly both.

Here the sequenced sample was PBMCs, taken from a glioma patient whose treatment included an IDH1 peptide vaccine. The chain joins TRBV5-5 to TRBJ2-2; no definite D call. The receptor comes from a man aged 25 to 45 with glioma. The chain's CDR3 is CASSLDLNGELFF. CDR3 coding DNA: TGTGCCAGCAGCTTGGACCTTAACGGGGAGCTGTTTTTT.